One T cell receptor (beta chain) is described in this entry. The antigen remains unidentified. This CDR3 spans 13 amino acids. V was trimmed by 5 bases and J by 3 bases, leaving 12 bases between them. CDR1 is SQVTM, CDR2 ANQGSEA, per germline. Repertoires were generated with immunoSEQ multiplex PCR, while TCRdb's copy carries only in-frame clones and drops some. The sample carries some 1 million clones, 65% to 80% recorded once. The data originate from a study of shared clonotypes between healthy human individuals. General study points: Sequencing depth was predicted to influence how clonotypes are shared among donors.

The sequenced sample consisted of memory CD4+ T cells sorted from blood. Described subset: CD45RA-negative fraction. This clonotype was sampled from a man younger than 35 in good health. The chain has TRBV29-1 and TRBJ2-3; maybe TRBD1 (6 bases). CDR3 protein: CSVLGQRTDTQYF. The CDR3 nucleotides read TGCAGCGTTCTCGGACAGCGTACAGATACGCAGTATTTT.